Presented here are 27 T cell receptor beta chains from one specimen sequenced in a study of cytomegalovirus exposure and HLA in healthy donors (dated by TCRdb to about 2017). Library method: the immunoSEQ multiplex PCR assay. The multiplex PCR relied on a mix of 60 forward primers for TCR Vbeta segments and 13 reverse primers for TCR Jbeta segments. In its TCRdb copy, this immuneACCESS table keeps in-frame sequences only and misses some clones. Where compared with another copy, unresolved V genes explain less than half of these, and the others have no known cause. Recorded for this sample are 75,000 to 100,000 clones; roughly 72% of them occurred a single time. In total, the top ten clones hold 0.57% of the sample. The sample consisted of PBMCs. These receptors originate from a man between 25 and 39 years old in good health and CMV-seronegative.

This chain links TRBV4-3 with TRBJ2-7; a weak D match, TRBD2 (5 bases). In germline, CDR1 is LGHNA, CDR2 YSLEER. CDR3 length equals 13 residues. V was pared by 0 bases and J by 4 bases, with 7 bases between. Written as DNA, the CDR3 is TGCGCCAGCAGCCAAGATCGGGGATACGAGCAGTACTTC. The encoded protein is CASSQDRGYEQYF.

V usage is TRBV19 and J usage is TRBJ1-3, with TRBD1 as a possible D gene (6 bases). Per germline, CDR1 LNHDA and CDR2 SQIVND (reference sequence). The CDR3 sequence is 13 residues long. Trimming cost V 6 bases and J 7 bases, with 13 bases left between them. CDR3 in DNA: TGTGCCAGTAGGTTTAGGACAGCTAACACCATATATTTT. The encoded protein is CASRFRTANTIYF.

The chain carries TRBV6-1 and TRBJ2-2; D perhaps matches TRBD2 (6 bases). CDR1 is MNHNS and CDR2 is SASEGT in the germline V gene. The CDR3 is 16 residues long. Trimming cost V 4 bases and J 4 bases, with 16 bases left between them. The CDR3 loop is CASSVPLAGPTGELFF. The CDR3 DNA follows: TGTGCCAGCAGTGTCCCCCTGGCGGGGCCCACCGGGGAGCTGTTTTTT.

The rearrangement joins TRBV23-1 to TRBJ1-2, with D unclear. TRBV23-1 is marked as an open reading frame, function uncertain. The CDR3 loop spans 16 amino acids. V lost 0 bases and J 8 bases, leaving 19 bases between the germline ends. CDR3 in DNA: TGCGCCAGCAGTCAATCCCCCCCCTGGCCCCCTGAAGGCTACACCTTC. Translated, it gives CASSQSPPWPPEGYTF.

This sequence joins TRBV7-9 and TRBJ1-6; 7 nucleotides match TRBD1. The trim removed 9 bases at V and 7 bases at J, leaving 6 bases unmatched. There are 13 residues in the CDR3. CDR1 is SEHNR and CDR2 is FQNEAQ in the germline V gene (reference sequence). CDR3 in amino acids: CASKPGQNSPLHF. The CDR3 DNA reads TGTGCCAGTAAACCGGGACAGAATTCACCCCTCCACTTT.

This chain connects TRBV6-5 to TRBJ1-1; TRBD1 is a possible D gene (5 bases). V shed 2 bases and J shed 8 bases, with 18 bases lying between them. In germline, CDR1 is MNHEY, CDR2 SVGAGI. There are 15 residues in the CDR3. CDR3 sequence: CASSYGQWGTGEAFF. The CDR3 DNA reads as TGTGCCAGCAGTTACGGGCAGTGGGGAACAGGAGAAGCTTTCTTT.

The chain recombines TRBV5-6 with TRBJ1-2; possible D gene TRBD1, 6 bases. CDR1 is SGHDT and CDR2 is YYEEEE in the germline V gene. CDR3 length equals 13 residues. Trimming left V 4 bases short and J 2 bases short, with 9 bases between. The CDR3 DNA reads as TGTGCCAGCAGCAAGGACAGAAACTATGGCTACACCTTC. Translation gives CASSKDRNYGYTF.

The rearrangement joins TRBV10-3 to TRBJ2-7; possibly TRBD2 for D (6 bases). CDR1 and CDR2 (germline): ENHRY, SYGVKD. The CDR3 is 17 amino acids. Trimming took 8 bases from V and 0 from J, leaving 23 bases between them. The CDR3 DNA reads as TGTGCCATCGTCGGACGGCGGGATGTTTTTAGCTCCTACGAGCAGTACGTC. This codes for CAIVGRRDVFSSYEQYV.

This CDR3 reads CASSPKRGVYNEQFF. DNA for the CDR3: TGCGCCAGCAGCCCTAAGCGGGGGGTCTACAATGAGCAGTTCTTC. The chain employs TRBV5-1 and TRBJ2-1; TRBD2 agrees at 9 bases. Germline V gene sequence: CDR1 SGHRS, CDR2 YFSETQ. The CDR3 loop spans 15 amino acids. V dropped 4 bases and J dropped 3; count of bases not matched to a gene: 5. The full variable domain, with the rest looked up from reference TRBV5-1 and TRBJ2-1, is KAGVTQTPRYLIKTRGQQVTLSCSPISGHRSVSWYQQTPGQGLQFLFEYFSETQRNKGNFPGRFSGRQFSNSRSEMNVSTLELGDSALYLCASSPKRGVYNEQFFGPGTRLTVL.

This chain links TRBV14 with TRBJ2-1, with 12 bases that match TRBD2. This CDR3 spans 18 amino acids. Germline CDR1 reads SGHDN; CDR2 reads FVKESK. Trimming took 4 bases from V and 0 from J; bases not matched to a gene: 7. CDR3: CASSPGLAGTSSYNEQFF. As DNA, the CDR3 is TGTGCCAGCAGCCCCGGACTAGCGGGGACGAGCTCCTACAATGAGCAGTTCTTC.

J is TRBJ2-3 and V is TRBV4-3; TRBD2 aligns across 9 bases. CDR1 and CDR2 from the germline V gene are LGHNA and YSLEER. V shed 0 bases and J 5 bases; nucleotides not matched to a gene: 3. The CDR3 is 15 amino acids. This chain's CDR3 is CASSQDNSGRDTQYF. CDR3 bases: TGCGCCAGCAGCCAAGATAATAGCGGGAGAGATACGCAGTATTTT.

The rearrangement links TRBV15 to TRBJ2-7; D remains unclear. The CDR3 spans 15 residues. Germline values: CDR1 LNHNV, CDR2 YYDKDF (reference sequence). Between the trimmed V and J ends, which lost 8 bases and 4 bases, there was a span of 21 bases. The CDR3 nucleotides read TGTGCCACCCGTAAAGACCGCGGAATAACTTACGAGCAGTACGTC. It codes for CATRKDRGITYEQYV.

This clone has more than one count but fewer than ten. The J gene is TRBJ1-3, the V gene TRBV9, with unresolved D. Per germline, CDR1 SGDLS and CDR2 YYNGEE. This CDR3 is 16 amino acids long. V lost 0 bases, J lost 0 bases, and 10 bases lay in between. Here the CDR3 reads CASSVGEGYSGNTIYF. In DNA, the CDR3 is TGTGCCAGCAGCGTAGGGGAGGGTTACTCTGGAAACACCATATATTTT.

The chain carries TRBV14 and TRBJ1-4; D is undetermined. Trimming removed 3 bases at V and 7 bases at J, with 21 bases between. The CDR3 totals 17 residues. Germline V gives CDR1 SGHDN, CDR2 FVKESK. CDR3 sequence reads: CASSHIIYAGASEKLFF. CDR3 nucleotides: TGTGCCAGCAGCCATATAATCTATGCGGGTGCGTCTGAAAAACTGTTTTTT.

This clone was seen more than once but under ten times. The rearrangement uses TRBV6-1 and TRBJ1-2; D gene ambiguous. This CDR3 has 16 amino acids. V gave up 4 bases and J gave up 4 bases, with 19 bases separating them. Germline V gene lookup returns CDR1 MNHNS and CDR2 SASEGT. CDR3 bases: TGTGCCAGCAGTGGTTCCTCGCAGGATTCTCGCTATGGCTACACCTTC. Protein product: CASSGSSQDSRYGYTF.

The chain has TRBV10-3 and TRBJ2-7; TRBD2 matches at 7 bases. V shed 8 bases, J shed 7 bases, and the junction held 11 bases outside the gene matches. Looked up from germline, CDR1 is ENHRY and CDR2 is SYGVKD. The CDR3 runs 13 residues. CDR3 sequence (DNA): TGTGCCATCCGGGCGGGAGCCCCGGGGGAGCAGTACGTC. Amino acids: CAIRAGAPGEQYV.

The chain combines TRBV19 with TRBJ1-1; D gene uncertain. CDR1 and CDR2 from the germline V gene are LNHDA and SQIVND (reference sequence). The V end was cut by 3 bases, the J end by 0 bases, with 11 bases between. The CDR3 runs to 15 residues. This chain's CDR3 is CASSIYEQMNTEAFF. In DNA, the CDR3 is TGTGCCAGTAGTATCTACGAACAGATGAACACTGAAGCTTTCTTT.

V gene TRBV7-9 combines with J gene TRBJ2-1, with 7 nucleotides matching TRBD2. J gave up 3 bases and V 4 bases, and 6 bases lay outside the gene matches. CDR3 length equals 15 residues. The germline V gene has CDR1 SEHNR and CDR2 FQNEAQ (reference sequence). CDR3 protein: CASSSRSGDYNEQFF. CDR3 in DNA: TGTGCCAGCAGCTCACGAAGCGGGGACTACAATGAGCAGTTCTTC.

The chain joins TRBV9 to TRBJ2-1, with TRBD2 identical over 9 bases. This CDR3 comprises 15 residues. Losses at the gene ends were 4 bases for V and 5 bases for J; bases not matched to a gene: 7. The germline gives CDR1 SGDLS, CDR2 YYNGEE. The CDR3 DNA reads TGTGCCAGCAGCCCAGGGACTAGCAGTCACAATGAGCAGTTCTTC. This translates into CASSPGTSSHNEQFF.

The gene calls are TRBV5-1 and TRBJ2-1; 7 nucleotides agree with TRBD1. After removal of 4 bases from V and 7 bases from J, the junction contained 14 bases not matched to a gene. From germline, CDR1 is SGHRS and CDR2 YFSETQ. This CDR3 contains 16 residues. Here the CDR3 DNA reads TGCGCCAGCAGCCCTCTACTTGGACAGGCCAGGAATGAGCAGTTCTTC. Amino acids: CASSPLLGQARNEQFF. Full variable domain (remainder filled in from reference TRBV5-1 and TRBJ2-1): KAGVTQTPRYLIKTRGQQVTLSCSPISGHRSVSWYQQTPGQGLQFLFEYFSETQRNKGNFPGRFSGRQFSNSRSEMNVSTLELGDSALYLCASSPLLGQARNEQFFGPGTRLTVL.

This chain connects TRBV7-6 to TRBJ1-6, with D uncertain. V lost 1 base and J 10 bases, leaving 14 bases between the germline ends. Germline V gene sequence: CDR1 SGHVS, CDR2 FNYEAQ. This CDR3 spans 15 amino acids. CDR3 sequence: CASSLGGEGDSPLHF. The CDR3 nucleotides read TGTGCCAGCAGCTTAGGAGGCGAGGGCGACTCACCCCTCCACTTT.

This clone was counted only a few times. The chain has TRBV6-5 and TRBJ2-1; 7 bases map to TRBD2. The junction had 13 bases not matched to a gene; V was cut back by 5 bases and J by 9 bases. Germline lookup yields CDR1 MNHEY and CDR2 SVGAGI. The CDR3 contains 15 residues. CDR3 sequence reads: CASSIGGSGQSEQFF. In DNA, the CDR3 is TGTGCCAGCAGTATCGGGGGGAGTGGTCAAAGTGAGCAGTTCTTC.

The chain recombines TRBV7-2 with TRBJ2-3; a possible D gene is TRBD1 (5 bases). This CDR3 region has 15 residues. Germline CDR1 reads SGHTA; CDR2 reads FQGNSA. Trimming pared 1 base from V and 2 bases from J, leaving 10 bases between. The CDR3: CASSLGVRATDTQYF. The CDR3, as DNA: TGTGCCAGCAGCTTAGGGGTCAGGGCCACAGATACGCAGTATTTT.

This clone was counted only a few times. CDR3 sequence reads: CASSRAGTGVTEAFF. The CDR3 bases are TGCGCCAGCAGCCGAGCCGGGACAGGGGTCACTGAAGCTTTCTTT. The chain joins TRBV4-1 to TRBJ1-1; 10 nucleotides match TRBD1. The CDR3 has 15 amino acids. Germline lookup yields CDR1 MGHRA and CDR2 YSYEKL. The J segment lost 4 bases and the V segment lost 4 bases, leaving 6 bases of the junction unmatched.

This chain joins TRBV11-2 and TRBJ2-5; no reliable D call. The germline V gene encodes CDR1 SGHAT and CDR2 FQNNGV. Trimming removed 0 bases from V and 1 base from J, with 3 bases in between. This CDR3 comprises 13 residues. The chain's CDR3 is CASSLDSQETQYF. CDR3 coding DNA: TGTGCCAGCAGCTTAGACAGCCAAGAGACCCAGTACTTC.

This clone was seen a few times. V is TRBV6-5 and J is TRBJ1-1; a possible D gene is TRBD1 (6 bases). Trimming cost V 4 bases and J 4 bases, with 16 bases left between them. Germline V gives CDR1 MNHEY, CDR2 SVGAGI. The CDR3 runs to 15 residues. For the CDR3, the DNA is TGTGCCAGCAGTTCGCGACAGGCAAGGGGCACTGAAGCTTTCTTT. It specifies CASSSRQARGTEAFF.

The chain links TRBV6-1 to TRBJ1-1; 10 bases align to TRBD1. Trimming removed 5 bases from V and 3 bases from J; junction bases left unmatched: 6. Germline V gives CDR1 MNHNS, CDR2 SASEGT. CDR3 length: 15 residues. CDR3 nucleotides: TGTGCCAGCAGTCTAACCGGGACAGGGGACACTGAAGCTTTCTTT. Translated, it gives CASSLTGTGDTEAFF.